Below, 7 T cell receptor beta chains from the same sample are listed, as sequenced in a study of T cell responses to AZD1222 COVID-19 vaccine. Profiled with immunoSEQ multiplex PCR; TCRdb holds only in-frame clones, not every one. The sample shows fewer than 150,000 clones, 70% to 85% of them seen only once. Sequencing was performed on peripheral blood, taken on day 0 of AZD1222 vaccination. These receptors were taken from an adult in good health.

The chain links TRBV28 to TRBJ1-5; D possibly corresponds to TRBD1 (6 bases). Looked up from germline, CDR1 is MDHEN and CDR2 is SYDVKM. This CDR3 spans 14 amino acids. V lost 3 bases and J lost 6, with 12 bases in between. CDR3: CASSFRGLGQPQHF. CDR3 DNA sequence: TGTGCCAGCAGTTTCAGGGGACTCGGTCAGCCCCAGCATTTT.

This clone was seen once. This chain joins TRBV6-5 and TRBJ2-7; 7 bases align to TRBD2. The ends lost 7 bases at V and 7 bases at J; junction bases unmatched: 10. The CDR3 runs to 13 residues. Germline assignment: CDR1 MNHEY and CDR2 SVGAGI. CDR3 DNA sequence: TGTGCCAGCAATGCGGGGGAGTATGGGGAGCAGTACTTC. Translated: CASNAGEYGEQYF.

V usage is TRBV2 and J usage is TRBJ2-1, with TRBD2 identical over 13 bases. The CDR3 is 14 residues long. The V segment lost 7 bases and the J segment 6 bases; nucleotides outside the gene matches: 3. Germline lookup yields CDR1 SNHLY and CDR2 FYNNEI. In nucleotides, the CDR3 is TGTGCCAGCACCACTAGCGGGGGGGTCAATGAGCAGTTCTTC. The encoded protein is CASTTSGGVNEQFF.

This chain links TRBV3-1 (or the pseudogene TRBV3-2) with TRBJ2-7; a possible D gene is TRBD1 (5 bases). The CDR3 contains 13 residues. In germline, CDR1 is LGHDT, CDR2 YNNKEL (reference sequence). V lost 1 base, J lost 3 bases, and 7 bases lay in between. CDR3 bases: TGTGCCAGCAGCCAAGCAGGGATCTACGAGCAGTACTTC. Protein product: CASSQAGIYEQYF.

This clone was seen once. The chain links TRBV2 to TRBJ2-4, with D perhaps matching TRBD1 (5 bases). Germline V gives CDR1 SNHLY, CDR2 FYNNEI. V gave up 6 bases and J gave up 8 bases, with 8 bases separating them. The CDR3 is 11 amino acids. CDR3 in amino acids: CASRIGDIQYF. In DNA, the CDR3 is TGTGCCAGCAGGATAGGGGACATTCAGTACTTC.

The chain uses TRBV12-3 or TRBV12-4 and TRBJ1-2; D is unresolved. CDR3 length: 12 amino acids. Trimming cost V 3 bases and J 11 bases, with 13 bases left between them. The CDR3 reads CASSLGGRIYTF. CDR3 coding DNA: TGTGCCAGCAGTTTGGGTGGAAGGATTTACACCTTC.

The rearrangement uses TRBV19 and TRBJ2-7; a possible D gene is TRBD1 (6 bases). Germline V lookup: CDR1 LNHDA, CDR2 SQIVND (reference sequence). This CDR3 spans 15 amino acids. The V and J ends lost 5 bases and 3 bases respectively, with 17 bases between them. DNA of the CDR3: TGTGCCAGTAGTCGGGCAGGGGACACGGGCTACGAGCAGTACTTC. Translating it yields CASSRAGDTGYEQYF.